Each of the 26 T cell receptor beta chains below was sequenced from the same sample in a study of T cells in Graves' hyperthyroidism and ophthalmopathy. RNA transcripts gave rise to amplified TCR beta CDR3 regions. TCR CDR3 regions were first amplified by RT-PCR with HTBI primers. One entry per CDR3 protein, called by TCRdb with MiXCR from the multiplex PCR reads. Seen here are hundreds of thousands of distinct CDR3 sequences, over 35% observed once, and the top ten hold around 10%. Sequencing input: blood. These receptors were taken from a man aged 18 to 29 with Graves' hyperthyroidism.

This chain uses TRBV10-3 with TRBJ1-2, with D perhaps matching TRBD1 (6 bases). Germline-derived CDR1 and CDR2 are ENHRY and SYGVKD. The V gene lost 7 bases and the J gene lost 1 base, with 13 bases spanning the gap. This CDR3 spans 14 amino acids. The CDR3 bases are TGTGCCATCAACGCGGACAGCCTTAACTATGGCTACACCTTC. It is translated as CAINADSLNYGYTF.

This clonotype was detected ten times or more. V is TRBV2 and J is TRBJ1-4; no definite D call. The germline V gene has CDR1 SNHLY and CDR2 FYNNEI. The V end lost 8 bases, the J end lost 1 base, and 11 bases lay between the germline ends. This CDR3 is 14 amino acids long. CDR3 protein: CASGDIRTNEKLFF. CDR3 DNA sequence: TGTGCCAGCGGAGATATTAGAACTAATGAAAAACTGTTTTTT.

As regards this clonotype: One junction end does not reproduce the germline sequence, and a read error may be involved. The chain links TRBV10-3 to TRBJ1-1; possibly TRBD1 for D (5 bases). The germline V gene encodes CDR1 ENHRY and CDR2 SYGVKD. The CDR3 has 16 residues. CDR3 region: CASSYIQGETNTEAFF. For the CDR3, the DNA is TGTGCCAGCAGTTACATCCAGGGTGAGACGAACACTGAAGCTTTCTTT.

This clonotype appeared a few times. The rearrangement links TRBV9 to TRBJ1-4; D might be TRBD1 (5 bases). Germline CDR1 reads SGDLS; CDR2 reads YYNGEE. V lost 3 bases and J lost 8, with 14 bases in between. The length of the CDR3 is 14 residues. The DNA for the CDR3 is TGTGCCAGCAGCGCAGGAGGGGTAAGGGAAAAACTGTTTTTT. This gives the protein CASSAGGVREKLFF.

This clonotype appeared many times. An end of the junction differs from the germline gene, which may be a read error. The genes are TRBV7-6 and TRBJ2-5, with 8 bases fitting TRBD2. This CDR3 has 11 amino acids. CDR1 SGHVS and CDR2 FNYEAQ come from the germline V gene. DNA for the CDR3: TGTGCCAGCAGCTCGGGACTAGAAAATCAATTC. It translates to CASSSGLENQF.

This clonotype has just a few counts. The chain links TRBV6-5 to TRBJ2-5; either TRBD1 or TRBD2 may supply D (6 bases each). This CDR3 comprises 14 residues. Germline V CDR1 and CDR2: MNHEY, SVGAGI. V was cut by 8 bases and J by 4 bases, with 17 bases left in between. This CDR3 reads CASHKTGAGETQYF. CDR3 nucleotide sequence: TGTGCCAGCCACAAGACGGGGGCAGGAGAGACCCAGTACTTC.

This clonotype came up many times. The J gene is TRBJ1-2, the V gene TRBV19; 7 bases map to TRBD1. Germline assignment: CDR1 LNHDA and CDR2 SQIVND (reference sequence). Trimming removed 4 bases from V and 1 base from J; junction bases left unmatched: 6. The CDR3 loop spans 15 amino acids. CDR3: CASSTYRGSNYGYTF. The DNA for the CDR3 is TGTGCCAGTAGTACGTACAGGGGAAGTAACTATGGCTACACCTTC.

V usage is TRBV11-2 and J usage is TRBJ2-7; 8 bases map to TRBD1. Germline V gene data show CDR1 as SGHAT and CDR2 as FQNNGV. V lost 5 bases to trimming and J lost 0 bases; unmatched junction nucleotides: 3. This CDR3 contains 14 residues. The CDR3 loop reads CASSPGGVSYEQYF. CDR3 in DNA: TGTGCCAGCAGCCCAGGGGGCGTCTCCTACGAGCAGTACTTC.

This chain connects TRBV29-1 to TRBJ1-1; unclear D gene. Germline lookup yields CDR1 SQVTM and CDR2 ANQGSEA. This CDR3 comprises 13 residues. Trimming left V 5 bases short and J 1 base short, with 11 bases between. This CDR3 is CSVTDDPNTEAFF. The CDR3, as DNA: TGCAGCGTTACAGATGACCCGAACACTGAAGCTTTCTTT.

The CDR3 here is CSARTLSPGAPLHF. Here the CDR3 DNA reads TGCAGTGCTAGAACTCTTTCTCCCGGAGCACCCCTCCACTTT. V usage is TRBV20-1 and J usage is TRBJ1-6; no reliable D call. The CDR3 contains 14 residues. V shed 2 bases and J shed 11 bases, with 16 bases lying between them. Germline CDR1 DFQATT, CDR2 SNEGSKA (reference sequence).

As concerns this clonotype: This may come from a read error, since a much larger clone is one base off. The conserved final phenylalanine or tryptophan is absent from the CDR3, which likely points to a read error. The CDR3 loop reads CASSGGPHEDEQYY. The CDR3 DNA is TGTGCCAGCAGCGGGGGCCCCCACGAGGACGAGCAGTACTAC. The gene calls are TRBV7-9 and TRBJ2-7, with D maybe TRBD1 (6 bases). In germline, CDR1 is SEHNR, CDR2 FQNEAQ (reference sequence). V dropped 5 bases and J dropped 5 bases, with 16 bases sitting between them. The CDR3 is 14 amino acids.

The rearrangement links TRBV5-1 to TRBJ2-5; 7 positions agree with TRBD1. The CDR3 covers 15 residues. The V gene's germline CDR1 is SGHRS and CDR2 YFSETQ. V lost 4 bases and J lost 2; bases outside the gene matches: 8. The CDR3: CASSRAPTGQETQYF. CDR3 DNA: TGCGCCAGCAGCCGGGCCCCGACAGGGCAAGAGACCCAGTACTTC.

Notes on this clonotype: A much bigger clone sits one base away, suggesting this may be a read error. V and J are TRBV10-3 and TRBJ1-3, with D tentatively TRBD1 (5 bases). The ends were cut back, 10 bases at V and 0 bases at J, with 16 bases in the middle. From germline, CDR1 is ENHRY and CDR2 SYGVKD. The CDR3 runs to 15 residues. The CDR3 spells CATSGTENSGNTIYF. DNA for the CDR3: TGTGCCACCTCCGGGACGGAAAACTCTGGAAACACCATATATTTT.

The sample holds many counts of this clonotype. This chain joins TRBV19 and TRBJ1-5; 7 bases agree with TRBD1. Germline V gene lookup returns CDR1 LNHDA and CDR2 SQIVND (reference sequence). The ends lost 5 bases at V and 0 bases at J; junction bases unmatched: 7. The CDR3 is 16 amino acids. In nucleotides, the CDR3 is TGTGCCAGTAGTGACAGGGAACGGGGTAGCAATCAGCCCCAGCATTTT. Translated, it gives CASSDRERGSNQPQHF. The full variable domain, in which reference TRBV19 and TRBJ1-5 provide the parts outside the CDR3, is DGGITQSPKYLFRKEGQNVTLSCEQNLNHDAMYWYRQDPGQGLRLIYYSQIVNDFQKGDIAEGYSVSREKKESFPLTVTSAQKNPTAFYLCASSDRERGSNQPQHFGDGTRLSIL.

The chain joins TRBV7-2 to TRBJ1-3; D gene uncertain. The CDR3 totals 12 residues. Trimming pared 5 bases from V and 7 bases from J, leaving 9 bases between. Germline-derived CDR1 and CDR2 are SGHTA and FQGNSA. CDR3 bases: TGTGCCAGCAGCGCGAGGTTGAACACCATATATTTT. It codes for CASSARLNTIYF.

This clonotype is termed medium-sized. This chain joins TRBV7-2 and TRBJ1-1; 9 bases match TRBD1. Trimming removed 5 bases from V and 3 bases from J; junction bases left unmatched: 4. This CDR3 is built from 14 residues. Germline V gene lookup returns CDR1 SGHTA and CDR2 FQGNSA. In DNA, the CDR3 is TGTGCCAGCAGCCCTACAGGGGGCTACACTGAAGCTTTCTTT. Amino acid sequence: CASSPTGGYTEAFF.

V gene TRBV10-2 combines with J gene TRBJ1-1; the D gene is possibly TRBD1 (5 bases). V gave up 6 bases and J gave up 2 bases, with 19 bases separating them. This CDR3 region has 16 residues. In germline, CDR1 is WSHSY, CDR2 SAAADI. The DNA for the CDR3 is TGCGCCAGCAGCGGACCCGGGATGTGGGGCAACACTGAAGCTTTCTTT. Protein sequence: CASSGPGMWGNTEAFF.

CDR3 region: CASSLDGRGSQETQYF. The CDR3 DNA reads TGTGCCAGCAGCTTGGACGGCAGGGGGTCCCAAGAGACCCAGTACTTC. This chain joins TRBV7-2 and TRBJ2-5; TRBD1 matches at 7 bases. The V gene's germline CDR1 is SGHTA and CDR2 FQGNSA. CDR3 size: 16 residues. Trimming removed 3 bases from V and 1 base from J; junction bases left unmatched: 8.

The chain has TRBV7-2 and TRBJ2-7; 9 bases are shared with TRBD2. The CDR3 extends over 15 amino acids. V dropped 6 bases and J dropped 4; count of bases not matched to a gene: 10. Germline CDR1 reads SGHTA; CDR2 reads FQGNSA. The CDR3 DNA is TGTGCCAGCAGAACCTTAGCGGGAGACCAATACGAGCAGTACTTC. It translates to CASRTLAGDQYEQYF.

In this sample, this clonotype turned up many times. The chain employs TRBV19 and TRBJ2-6; D unclear. The CDR3 runs to 15 residues. Trimming cost V 0 bases and J 2 bases, with 5 bases left between them. Germline V gene sequence: CDR1 LNHDA, CDR2 SQIVND (reference sequence). CDR3 residues: CASSIEVPGANVLTF. In nucleotides, the CDR3 is TGTGCCAGTAGTATAGAGGTACCTGGGGCCAACGTCCTGACTTTC.

This chain joins TRBV2 and TRBJ1-5; D ambiguous. The CDR3 contains 14 residues. CDR1 is SNHLY and CDR2 is FYNNEI in the germline V gene. V was trimmed by 10 bases and J by 2 bases, leaving 15 bases between them. The CDR3 here is CATSRGRGNQPQHF. CDR3 in DNA: TGTGCCACTAGTCGAGGTCGGGGCAATCAGCCCCAGCATTTT.

The rearrangement links TRBV6-5 to TRBJ2-2; 11 nucleotides match TRBD2. CDR3 length equals 17 residues. Germline-derived CDR1 and CDR2 are MNHEY and SVGAGI. The V and J ends lost 2 bases and 5 bases, in that order; junction bases with no gene match: 7. CDR3 sequence: CASSYQLAGGSTGELFF. CDR3 coding DNA: TGTGCCAGCAGTTACCAGCTAGCGGGGGGCTCAACCGGGGAGCTGTTTTTT.

As concerns this clonotype: Being one base from a much bigger clone, this may be a read error. The CDR3 DNA reads as TGCGGCGTTCCGGTGAACACCGGGGAGCTGTTTTTT. This gives the protein CGVPVNTGELFF. The chain links TRBV29-1 to TRBJ2-2, with no clear D. The CDR3 runs 12 residues. Germline V gene lookup returns CDR1 SQVTM and CDR2 ANQGSEA.

As regards this clonotype: This is likely a read error, given that the CDR3 carries no conserved phenylalanine or tryptophan at its end. The DNA is omitted, as the CDR3 cannot be located on it reliably, and the CDR3 follows TCRdb's listing. This chain uses TRBV20-1 with TRBJ2-7; the table names TRBD2, a call not compared with the DNA. Germline CDR1 is DFQATT and CDR2 is SNEGSKA (reference sequence). The CDR3 comprises 18 residues, both ends counted. The CDR3 loop is CSAPLMGLAGGLPTSSTP.

Only a few counts were recorded for this clonotype. This sequence joins TRBV5-6 and TRBJ1-6, with 8 bases aligning to TRBD1. Per the germline V gene, CDR1 is SGHDT and CDR2 is YYEEEE. The CDR3 spans 17 residues. V was pared by 4 bases and J by 1 base, with 7 bases of the junction left unmatched. The CDR3 loop reads CASSGGQAGSYNSPLHF. In DNA, the CDR3 is TGTGCCAGCAGCGGGGGACAGGCGGGATCCTATAATTCACCCCTCCACTTT.

The J gene is TRBJ2-7, the V gene TRBV7-9, with 7 bases fitting TRBD1. J gave up 2 bases and V 1 base, and 8 bases lay outside the gene matches. Per the germline V gene, CDR1 is SEHNR and CDR2 is FQNEAQ (reference sequence). The CDR3 runs 16 residues. The CDR3 coding sequence is TGTGCCAGCAGCTTAGGGGGGAGACAGGGAGCCTACGAGCAGTACTTC. Its protein is CASSLGGRQGAYEQYF.